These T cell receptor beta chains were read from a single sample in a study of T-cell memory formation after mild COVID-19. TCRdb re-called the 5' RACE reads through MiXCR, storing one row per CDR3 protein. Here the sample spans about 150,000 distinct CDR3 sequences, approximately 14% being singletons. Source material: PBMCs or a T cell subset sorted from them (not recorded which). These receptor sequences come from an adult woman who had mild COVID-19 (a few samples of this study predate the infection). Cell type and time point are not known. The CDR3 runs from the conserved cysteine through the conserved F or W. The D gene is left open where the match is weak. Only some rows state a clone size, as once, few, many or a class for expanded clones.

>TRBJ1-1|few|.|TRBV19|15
TGTGCCAGTACTGCGCTCTTAGGAGGGGACACTGAAGCTTTCTTT
CASTALLGGDTEAFF
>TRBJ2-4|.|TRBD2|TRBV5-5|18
TGTGACAGCAGCTTGGTCGCGGGAGGGAGACCAATTGCGGACATTCAGTACTTC
CDSSLVAGGRPIADIQYF
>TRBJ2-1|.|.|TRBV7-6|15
TGTGCCAGCAGCTTAGGTGCGACACCCTACAATGAGCAGTTCTTC
CASSLGATPYNEQFF
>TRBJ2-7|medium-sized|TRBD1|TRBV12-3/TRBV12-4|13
TGTGCCAGCCTTTGGACAGGGGCCTACGAGCAGTACTTC
CASLWTGAYEQYF
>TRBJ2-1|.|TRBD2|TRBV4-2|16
TGTGCCAGCAGCCAAGAAGAAGCGGGAGCTTACAATGAGCAGTTCTTC
CASSQEEAGAYNEQFF
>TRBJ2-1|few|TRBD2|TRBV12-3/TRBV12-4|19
TGTGCCAGCAGGGAGACTAGCGGGAGGGTAACCTCCTCCTACAATGAGCAGTTCTTC
CASRETSGRVTSSYNEQFF
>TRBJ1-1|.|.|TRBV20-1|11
TGCAGTGCTAGAGCGTCCACTGAAGCTTTCTTT
CSARASTEAFF
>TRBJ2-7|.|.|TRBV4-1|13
TGCGCCAGCAGCCAATCGACCGTCCACGAGCAGTACTTC
CASSQSTVHEQYF
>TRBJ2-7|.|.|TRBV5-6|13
TGTGCCAGCAGCTTGTTAACTTCAGGGCGGCAGTACTTC
CASSLLTSGRQYF
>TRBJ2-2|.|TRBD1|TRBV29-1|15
TGCAGCGCCGCTACCGGGACAGCGAACACCGGGGAGCTGTTTTTT
CSAATGTANTGELFF
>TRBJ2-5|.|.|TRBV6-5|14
TGTGCCAGAAAAACTACCCCAGGGGCGGAGACCCAGTACTTC
CARKTTPGAETQYF
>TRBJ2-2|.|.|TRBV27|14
TGTGCCAGCCGGTTTGGGGGGAGCACCGGGGAGCTGTTTTTT
CASRFGGSTGELFF
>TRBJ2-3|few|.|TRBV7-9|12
TGTGTCCGTACGATGGAGGCAGATACGCAGTATTTT
CVRTMEADTQYF
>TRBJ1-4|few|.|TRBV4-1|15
TGCGCCAGCAGCCAACCGGGCAAGACAGATGAAAAACTGTTTTTT
CASSQPGKTDEKLFF